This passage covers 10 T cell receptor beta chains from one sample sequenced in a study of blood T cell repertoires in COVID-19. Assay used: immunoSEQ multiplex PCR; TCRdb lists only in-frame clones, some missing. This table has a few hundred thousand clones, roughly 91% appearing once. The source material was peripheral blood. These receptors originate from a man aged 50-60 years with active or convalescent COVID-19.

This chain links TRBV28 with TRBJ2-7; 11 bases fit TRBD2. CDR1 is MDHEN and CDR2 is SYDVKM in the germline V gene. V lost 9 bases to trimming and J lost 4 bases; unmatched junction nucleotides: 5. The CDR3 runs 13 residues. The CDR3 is CASIAGGRYEQYF. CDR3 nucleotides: TGTGCCAGTATAGCGGGAGGGAGATACGAGCAGTACTTC.

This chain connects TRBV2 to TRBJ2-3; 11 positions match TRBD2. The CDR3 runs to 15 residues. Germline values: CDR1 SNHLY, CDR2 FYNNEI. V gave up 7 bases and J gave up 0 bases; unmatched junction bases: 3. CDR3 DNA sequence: TGTGCCAGCACCCGACTAGCGGGAAGCACAGATACGCAGTATTTT. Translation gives CASTRLAGSTDTQYF.

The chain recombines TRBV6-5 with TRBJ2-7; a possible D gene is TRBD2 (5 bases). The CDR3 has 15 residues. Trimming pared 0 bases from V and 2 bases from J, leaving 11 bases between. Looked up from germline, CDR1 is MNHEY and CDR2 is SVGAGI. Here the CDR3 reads CASSYSVAGPYEQYF. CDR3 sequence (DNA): TGTGCCAGCAGTTACTCGGTTGCGGGCCCCTACGAGCAGTACTTC.

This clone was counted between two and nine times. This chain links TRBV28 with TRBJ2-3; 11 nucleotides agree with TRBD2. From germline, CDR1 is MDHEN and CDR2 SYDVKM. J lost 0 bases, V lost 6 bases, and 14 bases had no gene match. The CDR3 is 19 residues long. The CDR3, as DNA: TGTGCCAGCAGCCGCGCTTGGATAGCGGGGGGGACTAGCACAGATACGCAGTATTTT. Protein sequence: CASSRAWIAGGTSTDTQYF.

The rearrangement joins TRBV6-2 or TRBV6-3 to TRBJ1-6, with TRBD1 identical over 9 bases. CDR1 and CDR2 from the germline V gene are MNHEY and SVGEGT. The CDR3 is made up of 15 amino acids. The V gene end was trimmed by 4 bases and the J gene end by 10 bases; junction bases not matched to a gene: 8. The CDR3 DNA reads TGTGCCAGCAGTTCCCGGGACAGGGTCAGATCACCCCTCCACTTT. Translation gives CASSSRDRVRSPLHF.

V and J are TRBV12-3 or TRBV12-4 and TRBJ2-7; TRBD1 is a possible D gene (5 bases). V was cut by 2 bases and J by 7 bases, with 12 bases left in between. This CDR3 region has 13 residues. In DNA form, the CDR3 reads TGTGCCAGCAGTTTAATCAGGGCTGAAGAGCAGTACTTC. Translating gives CASSLIRAEEQYF.

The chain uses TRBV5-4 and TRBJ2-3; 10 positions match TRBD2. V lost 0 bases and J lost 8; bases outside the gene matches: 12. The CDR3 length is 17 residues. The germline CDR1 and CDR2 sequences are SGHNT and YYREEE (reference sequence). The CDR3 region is CASSLGSGRDDFGTQYF. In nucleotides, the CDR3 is TGTGCCAGCAGCTTGGGGAGCGGGAGGGATGATTTCGGTACGCAGTATTTT.

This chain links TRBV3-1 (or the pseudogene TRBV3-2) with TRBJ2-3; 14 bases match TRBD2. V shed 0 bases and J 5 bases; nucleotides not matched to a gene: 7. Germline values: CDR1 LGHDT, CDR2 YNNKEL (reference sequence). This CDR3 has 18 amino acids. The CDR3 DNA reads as TGTGCCAGCAGCCAAGAGAAGGGGACTAGCGGGAGTGGAGATACGCAGTATTTT. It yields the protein CASSQEKGTSGSGDTQYF.

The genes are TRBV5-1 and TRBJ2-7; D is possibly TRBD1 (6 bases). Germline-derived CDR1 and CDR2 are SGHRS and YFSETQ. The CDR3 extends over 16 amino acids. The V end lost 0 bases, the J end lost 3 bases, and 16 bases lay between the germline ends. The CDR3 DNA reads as TGCGCCAGCAGCTTGGCCGAGGGACACGCGAGCTACGAGCAGTACTTC. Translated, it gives CASSLAEGHASYEQYF. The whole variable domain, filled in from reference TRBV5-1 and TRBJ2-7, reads KAGVTQTPRYLIKTRGQQVTLSCSPISGHRSVSWYQQTPGQGLQFLFEYFSETQRNKGNFPGRFSGRQFSNSRSEMNVSTLELGDSALYLCASSLAEGHASYEQYFGPGTRLTVT.

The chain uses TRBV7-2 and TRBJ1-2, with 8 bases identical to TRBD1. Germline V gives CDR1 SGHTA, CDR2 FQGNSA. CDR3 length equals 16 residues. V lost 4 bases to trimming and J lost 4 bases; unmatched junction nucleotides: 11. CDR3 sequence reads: CASSSPGGMRGYGYTF. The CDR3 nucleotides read TGTGCCAGCAGCTCCCCAGGGGGCATGCGCGGCTATGGCTACACCTTC. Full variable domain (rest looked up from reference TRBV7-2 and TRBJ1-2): GAGVSQSPSNKVTEKGKDVELRCDPISGHTALYWYRQSLGQGLEFLIYFQGNSAPDKSGLPSDRFSAERTGGSVSTLTIQRTQQEDSAVYLCASSSPGGMRGYGYTFGSGTRLTVV.